The TCR beta chain described here comes from a study of T-cell memory formation after mild COVID-19. Via MiXCR, TCRdb re-called the 5' RACE reads, giving one row per CDR3 protein. The data contain roughly 600,000 distinct CDR3 sequences, roughly 17% of them singletons. Germline V gene data show CDR1 as LNHDA and CDR2 as SQIVND (reference sequence). Trimming pared 3 bases from V and 5 bases from J, leaving 13 bases between. The CDR3 covers 15 residues. The sequence was collected from an adult woman who had mild COVID-19 (a few samples of this study predate the infection). Cell type and time point are not known. The sequencing input was PBMCs or a T cell subset sorted from them (not recorded which). This rearrangement joins TRBV19 to TRBJ2-2; weak D call: TRBD1 (6 bases). The CDR3 here is CASSIPGTGTGELFF. CDR3 DNA: TGTGCCAGTAGTATCCCGGGTACAGGGACCGGGGAGCTGTTTTTT.